Below are 13 T cell receptor beta chains sequenced from a single sample in a study of early T cells in non-severe SARS-CoV-2 infection. Using its own MiXCR run on the 5' RACE reads, TCRdb lists one record per CDR3 protein. Seen here are roughly 88,000 distinct CDR3 sequences, 12% to 15% observed once, and the top ten hold roughly 6%. Material: whole blood. All receptors derive from an adult who was a healthcare worker with PCR-confirmed SARS-CoV-2 infection or an uninfected control (not recorded which).

Ten or more counts support this clonotype. V is TRBV2 and J is TRBJ1-2, with D possibly matching TRBD1 (6 bases). The V gene's germline CDR1 is SNHLY and CDR2 FYNNEI. Trimming left V 1 base short and J 4 bases short, with 13 bases between. The CDR3 is made up of 15 amino acids. The CDR3 DNA is TGTGCCAGCAGTGAAGAAGAACAGGGTGTCTATGGCTACACCTTC. This gives the protein CASSEEEQGVYGYTF.

Only a few counts were recorded for this clonotype. This chain uses TRBV18 with TRBJ1-3; D is uncertain. The V end lost 3 bases, the J end lost 0 bases, and 12 bases lay between the germline ends. This CDR3 comprises 16 residues. Germline V gene lookup returns CDR1 KGHSH and CDR2 LQKENI. In nucleotides, the CDR3 is TGTGCCAGCTCACCGGAAAATTTGAGCTCTGGAAACACCATATATTTT. It encodes CASSPENLSSGNTIYF.

This clonotype was recorded only once. The chain combines TRBV7-8 with TRBJ2-1, with TRBD2 matching over 11 bases. Germline CDR1 and CDR2: SGHVS and FQNEAQ. Losses at the gene ends were 7 bases for V and 4 bases for J; bases not matched to a gene: 21. The CDR3 totals 20 residues. CDR3 DNA sequence: TGTGCCAGCACTAAACCAGTATTTGCGCTAGCGGGGGGCCGGTACAATGAGCAGTTCTTC. Its translation is CASTKPVFALAGGRYNEQFF.

This clonotype was picked up many times. V gene TRBV28 combines with J gene TRBJ1-3; TRBD1 might be the D (5 bases). Between the trimmed V and J ends, which lost 10 bases and 5 bases, there was a span of 18 bases. Germline V gives CDR1 MDHEN, CDR2 SYDVKM. The CDR3 spans 14 residues. DNA of the CDR3: TGTGCCACCCTCCTCCGGGACCGAAGAAACACCATATATTTT. It codes for CATLLRDRRNTIYF.

In its sample, this clonotype was seen many times. This sequence joins TRBV7-9 and TRBJ2-3; no reliable D call. The germline V gene has CDR1 SEHNR and CDR2 FQNEAQ (reference sequence). The V and J ends lost 5 bases and 4 bases respectively, with 10 bases between them. The CDR3 runs 13 residues. The CDR3, as DNA: TGTGCCAGCAGCCCGAAAGGACCAGATACGCAGTATTTT. Amino acid sequence: CASSPKGPDTQYF.

V usage is TRBV28 and J usage is TRBJ1-4, with D perhaps TRBD1 (5 bases). CDR1 is MDHEN and CDR2 is SYDVKM in the germline V gene. This CDR3 spans 16 amino acids. V lost 2 bases to trimming and J lost 0 bases, with 10 bases between them. This chain's CDR3 is CASSLAGAATNEKLFF. The CDR3 DNA is TGTGCCAGCAGTTTAGCTGGGGCCGCAACTAATGAAAAACTGTTTTTT.

This clonotype was counted at least ten times. The chain employs TRBV10-3 and TRBJ2-1, with TRBD2 identical over 15 bases. J lost 5 bases, V lost 10 bases, and 6 bases had no gene match. The CDR3 is made up of 15 amino acids. Germline values: CDR1 ENHRY, CDR2 SYGVKD. In DNA, the CDR3 is TGTGCCACGTGGACTAGCGGGGGGGCCCACAATGAGCAGTTCTTC. Its protein is CATWTSGGAHNEQFF.

This clonotype was observed a few times. This chain joins TRBV6-6 and TRBJ1-2; D may be TRBD1 (5 bases). Trimming took 2 bases from V and 5 from J, leaving 12 bases between them. This CDR3 has 14 residues. CDR1 MNHNY and CDR2 SVGAGI come from the germline V gene (reference sequence). The CDR3 DNA follows: TGTGCCAGCAGTTACCAGGGAGGGACTTATGGCTACACCTTC. Translated, it gives CASSYQGGTYGYTF.

This clonotype was found a few times. This chain links TRBV28 with TRBJ2-1, with 10 positions matching TRBD1. V dropped 5 bases and J dropped 6; count of bases not matched to a gene: 4. The CDR3 spans 14 residues. Germline CDR1 is MDHEN and CDR2 is SYDVKM. CDR3 amino acids: CASSRRTGGNEQFF. The CDR3 nucleotides read TGTGCCAGCAGTAGAAGGACAGGGGGCAATGAGCAGTTCTTC.

The DNA for the CDR3 is TGTGCCAGCAGTGGGGACAGGCAAGAGACCCAGTACTTC. Its protein is CASSGDRQETQYF. This chain connects TRBV2 to TRBJ2-5; 8 nucleotides match TRBD1. V shed 4 bases, J shed 2 bases, and the junction held 0 bases outside the gene matches. Germline-derived CDR1 and CDR2 are SNHLY and FYNNEI. The CDR3 is made up of 13 amino acids.

The chain joins TRBV7-2 to TRBJ2-5, with 8 bases fitting TRBD1. Germline V gene data show CDR1 as SGHTA and CDR2 as FQGNSA. CDR3 length: 14 residues. V lost 4 bases to trimming and J lost 3 bases; unmatched junction nucleotides: 4. The CDR3 nucleotides are TGTGCCAGCAGCTGGGACAGGAGTGAAGAGACCCAGTACTTC. Translating it yields CASSWDRSEETQYF.

The rearrangement joins TRBV6-4 to TRBJ1-2, with 10 nucleotides matching TRBD1. The germline V gene encodes CDR1 MRHNA and CDR2 SNTAGT. The CDR3 spans 13 residues. V shed 8 bases, J shed 8 bases, and the junction held 8 bases outside the gene matches. DNA for the CDR3: TGTGCCAGCCAGGGACAGGGGCCTGGCGGCTACACCTTC. Its protein product is CASQGQGPGGYTF.

This clonotype was observed a handful of times. For the CDR3, the DNA is TGTGCCAGCAGTTACTCGACGTCAGGGAGAGATACGCAGTATTTT. Protein sequence: CASSYSTSGRDTQYF. The J gene is TRBJ2-3, the V gene TRBV6-2 or TRBV6-3; D is tentatively TRBD1 or TRBD2 (5 bases each). The CDR3 contains 15 residues. The ends were cut back, 0 bases at V and 5 bases at J, with 12 bases in the middle. Germline CDR1 and CDR2: MNHEY and SVGEGT.